This T cell receptor (beta chain) was recorded in a study of cytomegalovirus exposure and HLA in healthy donors. Points from the study as a whole: A later look showed TCR association rates differing by HLA locus, highest for DRB1 and lowest for HLA-C. Reports indicated that the classifier achieved high specificity and sensitivity in diagnosing cytomegalovirus status. Later analysis demonstrated an association between a missense DCLRE1C variant and TCR beta V- and J-gene trimming.

With regard to this clone: Its antigen remains unidentified.

Researchers ran the PCR with 60 Vbeta and 13 Jbeta primers. The data were produced by immunoSEQ multiplex PCR, yet TCRdb's version contains in-frame clones alone and is incomplete. This sample has 120,000 or so clones, with around three quarters found just once. V lost 4 bases and J lost 5; bases outside the gene matches: 11. The CDR3 has 18 residues. Looked up from germline, CDR1 is SGDLS and CDR2 is YYNGEE. The chain employs TRBV9 and TRBJ2-5, with 16 bases lining up with TRBD2. Input material: PBMCs. The receptor was isolated from a man younger than 40 in good health and CMV-seronegative. In DNA, the CDR3 is TGTGCCAGCAGCTTACGGGGACTAGCGGGAGGGCTTGCCGAGACCCAGTACTTC. Translation gives CASSLRGLAGGLAETQYF.